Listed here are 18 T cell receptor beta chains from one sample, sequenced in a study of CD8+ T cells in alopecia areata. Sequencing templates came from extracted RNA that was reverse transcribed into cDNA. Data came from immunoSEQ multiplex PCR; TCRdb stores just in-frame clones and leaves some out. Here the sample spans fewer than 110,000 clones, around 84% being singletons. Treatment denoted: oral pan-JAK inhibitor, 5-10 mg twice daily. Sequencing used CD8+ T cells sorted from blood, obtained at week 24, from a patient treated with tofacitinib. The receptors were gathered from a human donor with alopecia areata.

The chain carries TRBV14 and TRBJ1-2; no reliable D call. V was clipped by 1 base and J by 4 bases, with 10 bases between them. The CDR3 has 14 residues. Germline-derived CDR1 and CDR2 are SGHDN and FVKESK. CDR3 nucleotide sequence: TGTGCCAGCAGCCAAGCTCCTGGTTTCTATGGCTACACCTTC. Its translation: CASSQAPGFYGYTF.

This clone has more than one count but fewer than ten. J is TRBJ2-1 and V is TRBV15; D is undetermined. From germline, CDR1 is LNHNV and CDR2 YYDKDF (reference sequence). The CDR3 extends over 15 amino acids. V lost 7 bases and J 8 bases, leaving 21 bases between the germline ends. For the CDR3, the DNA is TGTGCCACCAAAGACGAGCTAATGGCTGGGGATGAGCAGTTCTTC. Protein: CATKDELMAGDEQFF.

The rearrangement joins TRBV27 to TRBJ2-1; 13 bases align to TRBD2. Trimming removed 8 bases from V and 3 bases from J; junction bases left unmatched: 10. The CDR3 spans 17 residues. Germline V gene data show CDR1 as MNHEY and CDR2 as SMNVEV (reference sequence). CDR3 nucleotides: TGTGCCAGCTACCCCTGGACTAGCGGGGGACACTACAATGAGCAGTTCTTC. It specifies CASYPWTSGGHYNEQFF.

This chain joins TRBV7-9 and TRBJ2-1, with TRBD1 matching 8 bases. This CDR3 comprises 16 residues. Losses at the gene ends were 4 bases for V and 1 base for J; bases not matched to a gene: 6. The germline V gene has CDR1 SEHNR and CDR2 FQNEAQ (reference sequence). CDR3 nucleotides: TGTGCCAGCAGCTCCCGGACAGGGAGATCCTACAATGAGCAGTTCTTC. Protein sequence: CASSSRTGRSYNEQFF.

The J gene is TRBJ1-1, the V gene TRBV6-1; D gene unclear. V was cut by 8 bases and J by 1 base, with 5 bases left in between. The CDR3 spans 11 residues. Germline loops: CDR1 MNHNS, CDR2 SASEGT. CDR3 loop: CASAENTEAFF. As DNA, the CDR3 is TGTGCCAGCGCCGAGAACACTGAAGCTTTCTTT.

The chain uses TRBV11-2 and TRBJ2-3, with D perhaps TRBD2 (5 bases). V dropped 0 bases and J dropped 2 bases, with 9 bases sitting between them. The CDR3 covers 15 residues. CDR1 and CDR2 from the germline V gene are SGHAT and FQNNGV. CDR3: CASSLEVTNTDTQYF. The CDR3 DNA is TGTGCCAGCAGCTTAGAGGTGACTAACACAGATACGCAGTATTTT.

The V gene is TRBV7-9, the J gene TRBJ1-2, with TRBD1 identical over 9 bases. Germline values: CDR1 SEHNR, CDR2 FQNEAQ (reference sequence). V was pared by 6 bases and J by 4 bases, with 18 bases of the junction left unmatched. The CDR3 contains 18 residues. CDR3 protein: CASREGGQGPLDAYGYTF. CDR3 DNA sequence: TGTGCCAGCAGGGAGGGGGGACAGGGCCCTCTTGACGCCTATGGCTACACCTTC.

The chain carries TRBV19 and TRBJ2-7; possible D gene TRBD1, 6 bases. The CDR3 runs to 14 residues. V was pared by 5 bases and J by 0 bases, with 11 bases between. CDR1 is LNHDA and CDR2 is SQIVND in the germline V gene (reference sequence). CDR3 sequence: CASSLNRASYEQYF. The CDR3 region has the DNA TGTGCCAGTAGTTTGAACAGGGCCTCCTACGAGCAGTACTTC.

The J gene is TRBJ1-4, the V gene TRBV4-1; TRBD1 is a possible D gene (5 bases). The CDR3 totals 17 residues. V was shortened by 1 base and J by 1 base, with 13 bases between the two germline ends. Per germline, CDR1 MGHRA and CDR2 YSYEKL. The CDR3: CASSQVYQRGTNEKLFF. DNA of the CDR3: TGCGCCAGCAGCCAAGTCTACCAGAGGGGAACTAATGAAAAACTGTTTTTT.

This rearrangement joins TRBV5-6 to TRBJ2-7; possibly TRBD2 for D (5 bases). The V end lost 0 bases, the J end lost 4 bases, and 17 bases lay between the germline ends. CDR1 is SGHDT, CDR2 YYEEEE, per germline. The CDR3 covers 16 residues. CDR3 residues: CASSLEGATRKYEQYF. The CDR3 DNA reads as TGTGCCAGCAGCTTGGAGGGTGCTACTAGGAAATACGAGCAGTACTTC.

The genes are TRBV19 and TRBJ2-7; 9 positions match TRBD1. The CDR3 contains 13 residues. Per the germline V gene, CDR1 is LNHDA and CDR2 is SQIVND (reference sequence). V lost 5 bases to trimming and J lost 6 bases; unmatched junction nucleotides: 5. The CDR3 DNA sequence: TGTGCCAGTAGTTACAGGGGGCTGAGCGAGCAGTACTTC. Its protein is CASSYRGLSEQYF.

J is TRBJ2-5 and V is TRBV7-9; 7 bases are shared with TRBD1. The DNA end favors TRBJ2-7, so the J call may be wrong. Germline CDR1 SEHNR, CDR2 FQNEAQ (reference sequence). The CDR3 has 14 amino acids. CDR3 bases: TGTGCCAGCCGGGGACAGAAGGCCACCTACGAGCAGTACTTC. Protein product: CASRGQKATYEQYF.

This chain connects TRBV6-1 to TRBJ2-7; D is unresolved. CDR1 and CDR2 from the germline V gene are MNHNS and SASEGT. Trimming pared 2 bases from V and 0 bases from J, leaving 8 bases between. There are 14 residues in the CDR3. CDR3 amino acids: CASSEPQSSYEQYF. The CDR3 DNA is TGTGCCAGCAGTGAACCGCAGAGCTCCTACGAGCAGTACTTC.

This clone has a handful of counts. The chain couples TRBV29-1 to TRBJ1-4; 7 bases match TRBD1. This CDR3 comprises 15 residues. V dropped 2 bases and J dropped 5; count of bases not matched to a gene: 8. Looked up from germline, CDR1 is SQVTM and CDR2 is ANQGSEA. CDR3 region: CSVEPPGQINEKLFF. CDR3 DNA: TGCAGCGTTGAACCGCCGGGACAGATAAATGAAAAACTGTTTTTT. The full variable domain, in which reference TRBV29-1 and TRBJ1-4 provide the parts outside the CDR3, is SAVISQKPSRDICQRGTSLTIQCQVDSQVTMMFWYRQQPGQSLTLIATANQGSEATYESGFVIDKFPISRPNLTFSTLTVSNMSPEDSSIYLCSVEPPGQINEKLFFGSGTQLSVL.

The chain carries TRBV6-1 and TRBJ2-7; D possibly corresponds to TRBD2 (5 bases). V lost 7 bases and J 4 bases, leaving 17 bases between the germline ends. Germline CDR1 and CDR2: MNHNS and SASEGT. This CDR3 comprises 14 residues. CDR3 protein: CASTFGSGGYEQYF. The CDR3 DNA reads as TGTGCCAGCACTTTCGGGTCCGGCGGGTACGAGCAGTACTTC.

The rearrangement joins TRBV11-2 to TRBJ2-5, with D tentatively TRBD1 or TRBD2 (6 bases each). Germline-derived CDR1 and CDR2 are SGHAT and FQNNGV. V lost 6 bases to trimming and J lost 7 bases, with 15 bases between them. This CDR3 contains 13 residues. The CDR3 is CASSLGRGGTQYF. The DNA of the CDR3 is TGTGCCAGCAGTCTCGGGAGAGGGGGGACCCAGTACTTC.

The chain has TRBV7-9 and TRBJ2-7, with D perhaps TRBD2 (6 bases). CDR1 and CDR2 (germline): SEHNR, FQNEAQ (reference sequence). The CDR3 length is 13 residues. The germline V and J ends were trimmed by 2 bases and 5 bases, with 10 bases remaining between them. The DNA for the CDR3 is TGTGCCAGCAGCTTACCGGGAGACGACGAGCAGTACTTC. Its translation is CASSLPGDDEQYF.

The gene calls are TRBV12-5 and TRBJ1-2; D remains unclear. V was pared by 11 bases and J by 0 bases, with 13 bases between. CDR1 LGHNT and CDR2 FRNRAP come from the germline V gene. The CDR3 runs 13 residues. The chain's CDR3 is CASGGKANYGYTF. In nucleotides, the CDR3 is TGTGCTTCAGGAGGGAAAGCTAACTATGGCTACACCTTC.